This T cell receptor beta chain originates from a study of blood T cell repertoires in COVID-19. In the study overall: Collection of acute and convalescent COVID-19 samples took place in the United States, Italy and Spain. T cells, B-cell-depleted T cells, or PBMCs provided the cDNA or gDNA that served as material.

There are 15 residues in the CDR3. CDR1 WNHNN and CDR2 SYGVQD come from the germline V gene (reference sequence). V lost 8 bases, J lost 2 bases, and 13 bases lay in between. Per the study methods: Quantification of nucleated cells was approximated via reference gene primer amplification. Only in-frame clones appear in the TCRdb table, and some are missing; sequencing was by immunoSEQ multiplex PCR. The D gene and trimming were derived from the DNA, and the V and J assignments and clone size from that table. The table records more than 100,000 clones, over 65% of them present only once. The material sequenced was peripheral blood. The sequence was collected from a human donor in a cohort sampled during active COVID-19. This chain joins TRBV10-1 and TRBJ2-6; perhaps TRBD2 as D (5 bases). The CDR3 loop is CASSPGITGANVLTF. The CDR3 DNA reads as TGCGCCAGCTCCCCGGGAATTACTGGGGCCAACGTCCTGACTTTC.